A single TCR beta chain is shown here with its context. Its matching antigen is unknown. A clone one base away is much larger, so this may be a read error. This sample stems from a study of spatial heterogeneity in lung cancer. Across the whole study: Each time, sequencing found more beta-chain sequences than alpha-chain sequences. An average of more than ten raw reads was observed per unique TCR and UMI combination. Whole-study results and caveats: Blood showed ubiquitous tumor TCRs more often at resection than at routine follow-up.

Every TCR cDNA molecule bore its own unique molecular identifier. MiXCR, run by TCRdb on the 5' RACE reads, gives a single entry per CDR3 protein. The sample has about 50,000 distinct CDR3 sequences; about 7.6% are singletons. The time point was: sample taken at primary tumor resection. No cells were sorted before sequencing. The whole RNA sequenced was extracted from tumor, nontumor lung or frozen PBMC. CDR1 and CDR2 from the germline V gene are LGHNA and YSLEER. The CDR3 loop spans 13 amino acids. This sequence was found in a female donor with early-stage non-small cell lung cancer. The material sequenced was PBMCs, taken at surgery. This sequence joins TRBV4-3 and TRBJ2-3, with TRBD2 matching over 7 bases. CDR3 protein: CAGSQNRGVTQYF. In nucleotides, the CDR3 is TGCGCCGGCAGCCAAAACCGGGGGGTTACGCAGTATTTT.